What follows are 17 T cell receptor beta chains derived from one specimen sequenced in a study of radiotherapy plus CTLA-4 blockade in lung cancer. Using immunoSEQ multiplex PCR, the repertoire was profiled, and TCRdb retains in-frame clones only, with some absent. Seen here are about 88,000 clones, about 78% observed once, and the top ten hold over 11%. The source was peripheral blood, collected from a patient treated with radiotherapy plus ipilimumab. These receptors all come from a human donor with non-small cell lung cancer that progressed on radiotherapy plus ipilimumab.

The chain carries TRBV5-1 and TRBJ1-4; D is unresolved. This CDR3 region has 14 residues. Trimming took off 2 bases at V and 3 bases at J, with 8 bases between the two ends. In germline, CDR1 is SGHRS, CDR2 YFSETQ. The CDR3 loop is CASSFGQPNEKLFF. The CDR3 DNA is TGCGCCAGCAGCTTCGGCCAGCCTAATGAAAAACTGTTTTTT. Full variable domain (remainder filled in from reference TRBV5-1 and TRBJ1-4): KAGVTQTPRYLIKTRGQQVTLSCSPISGHRSVSWYQQTPGQGLQFLFEYFSETQRNKGNFPGRFSGRQFSNSRSEMNVSTLELGDSALYLCASSFGQPNEKLFFGSGTQLSVL.

The table lists this clone with a few counts. The chain uses TRBV7-9 and TRBJ2-1; D might be TRBD1 (6 bases). V lost 5 bases and J 4 bases, leaving 9 bases between the germline ends. The CDR3 spans 13 residues. Germline V lookup: CDR1 SEHNR, CDR2 FQNEAQ (reference sequence). The CDR3 loop is CASSPGQYNEQFF. The CDR3 DNA follows: TGTGCCAGCAGCCCTGGACAGTACAATGAGCAGTTCTTC.

V usage is TRBV29-1 and J usage is TRBJ2-5; D may match TRBD1 or TRBD2 (6 bases each). The CDR3 extends over 13 amino acids. With 6 bases removed from V and 8 bases from J, the gap between germline ends came to 19 bases. Germline V gives CDR1 SQVTM, CDR2 ANQGSEA. For the CDR3, the DNA is TGCAGCGTCCGAGGGGGGATCGGTGCAACCCAGTACTTC. It codes for CSVRGGIGATQYF.

This chain links TRBV19 with TRBJ1-1; D is ambiguous. V was clipped by 3 bases and J by 8 bases, with 10 bases between them. In germline, CDR1 is LNHDA, CDR2 SQIVND (reference sequence). The CDR3 is 12 residues long. Here the CDR3 DNA reads TGTGCCAGTAGTATCGGCACTACAGAAGCTTTCTTT. Amino acids: CASSIGTTEAFF.

V usage is TRBV6-5 and J usage is TRBJ1-6, with 7 bases lining up with TRBD1. CDR1 is MNHEY and CDR2 is SVGAGI in the germline V gene. Trimming removed 5 bases from V and 7 bases from J; junction bases left unmatched: 8. The length of the CDR3 is 15 residues. CDR3 nucleotide sequence: TGTGCCAGCAGTCACGAGACAGGGTGGAATTCACCCCTCCACTTT. Protein sequence: CASSHETGWNSPLHF.

The chain joins TRBV7-9 to TRBJ2-2; D gene ambiguous. V lost 2 bases to trimming and J lost 0 bases, with 7 bases between them. There are 15 residues in the CDR3. Looked up from germline, CDR1 is SEHNR and CDR2 is FQNEAQ (reference sequence). The CDR3: CASSLLRANTGELFF. CDR3 in DNA: TGTGCCAGCAGCTTATTAAGGGCGAACACCGGGGAGCTGTTTTTT.

This clone was picked up a small number of times. Its ends do not fully match the called genes, so a read error is possible. CDR3 protein: CASSYRGGTVF. CDR3 DNA sequence: TGTGCCAGCAGTTACAGGGGAGGGACGGTCTTT. This rearrangement joins TRBV7-9 to TRBJ1-1; 7 nucleotides match TRBD1. The V gene's germline CDR1 is SEHNR and CDR2 FQNEAQ (reference sequence). The CDR3 runs to 11 residues.

This rearrangement joins TRBV5-5 to TRBJ1-2; 7 bases are shared with TRBD1. V was clipped by 0 bases and J by 2 bases; unmatched bases: 7. The CDR3 is 16 amino acids. Germline assignment: CDR1 SGHKS and CDR2 YYEKEE (reference sequence). CDR3 nucleotide sequence: TGTGCCAGCAGCTTGGAACAGAAGACAGGGAACTATGGCTACACCTTC. Protein product: CASSLEQKTGNYGYTF.

DNA for the CDR3: TGTGCCAGCAGTTTGCCGATTGGGACAGGGGCACTCTACGAGCAGTACTTC. It yields the protein CASSLPIGTGALYEQYF. The rearrangement joins TRBV28 to TRBJ2-7; 10 bases agree with TRBD1. This CDR3 has 17 amino acids. Trimming at V came to 3 bases and at J to 3 bases, leaving 11 bases not matched to a gene. The germline V gene has CDR1 MDHEN and CDR2 SYDVKM.

This clone was seen just once. The chain joins TRBV9 to TRBJ2-7; D may be TRBD2 (6 bases). Germline V gene lookup returns CDR1 SGDLS and CDR2 YYNGEE. The CDR3 sequence is 14 residues long. With 4 bases removed from V and 6 bases from J, the gap between germline ends came to 17 bases. CDR3: CASSISYSGSEQYF. DNA of the CDR3: TGTGCCAGCAGCATTTCCTACTCCGGGAGCGAGCAGTACTTC. The full variable domain, completed using reference TRBV9 and TRBJ2-7, is DSGVTQTPKHLITATGQRVTLRCSPRSGDLSVYWYQQSLDQGLQFLIQYYNGEERAKGNILERFSAQQFPDLHSELNLSSLELGDSALYFCASSISYSGSEQYFGPGTRLTVT.

The chain couples TRBV15 to TRBJ2-1, with D possibly being TRBD1 or TRBD2 (5 bases each). CDR1 is LNHNV and CDR2 is YYDKDF in the germline V gene (reference sequence). With 4 bases removed from V and 1 base from J, the gap between germline ends came to 14 bases. The CDR3 sequence is 16 residues long. DNA for the CDR3: TGTGCCACCAGCAAAGGCGGTGGGGGATCCTACAATGAGCAGTTCTTC. It encodes CATSKGGGGSYNEQFF.

The gene calls are TRBV7-3 and TRBJ2-7, with 7 positions matching TRBD2. The CDR3 is made up of 14 amino acids. CDR1 and CDR2 from the germline V gene are SGHTA and FQGTGA. Trimming removed 6 bases from V and 4 bases from J; junction bases left unmatched: 9. CDR3 sequence reads: CASSLAGVGYEQYF. The CDR3, as DNA: TGTGCCAGCAGTTTGGCGGGAGTGGGTTACGAGCAGTACTTC.

This CDR3 reads CASSLAGANTEAFF. CDR3 nucleotide sequence: TGTGCCAGCAGCTTAGCAGGGGCGAACACTGAAGCTTTCTTT. The chain carries TRBV7-2 and TRBJ1-1; tentative D call: TRBD1 (5 bases). This CDR3 is built from 14 residues. Trimming left V 0 bases short and J 1 base short, with 6 bases between. Germline CDR1 and CDR2: SGHTA and FQGNSA.

The genes are TRBV10-3 and TRBJ1-2, with D perhaps TRBD1 (5 bases). Trimming removed 6 bases at V and 1 base at J, with 12 bases between. Germline lookup yields CDR1 ENHRY and CDR2 SYGVKD. The CDR3 has 14 amino acids. DNA for the CDR3: TGTGCCATCAGCGGGACTGACAATAACTATGGCTACACCTTC. Translating gives CAISGTDNNYGYTF.

The V call is TRBV10-3, the J call TRBJ1-1; a weak D match, TRBD1 (5 bases). This CDR3 spans 14 amino acids. Germline V gives CDR1 ENHRY, CDR2 SYGVKD. V was trimmed by 3 bases and J by 4 bases, leaving 12 bases between them. The DNA of the CDR3 is TGTGCCATCAGTGAAGGGGCCGACTTCACTGAAGCTTTCTTT. Its translation is CAISEGADFTEAFF.

This clone was seen only a few times. This sequence joins TRBV13 and TRBJ2-3; perhaps TRBD2 as D (5 bases). CDR3 length: 16 amino acids. Looked up from germline, CDR1 is PRHDT and CDR2 is FYEKMQ (reference sequence). The ends were cut back, 0 bases at V and 1 base at J, with 11 bases in the middle. The CDR3 nucleotides are TGTGCCAGCAGCTTAGGATGGACTCGGCGCACAGATACGCAGTATTTT. Translating it yields CASSLGWTRRTDTQYF.

This clone has only one observation. The chain carries TRBV28 and TRBJ2-5, with TRBD1 matching over 10 bases. This CDR3 spans 16 amino acids. After removal of 5 bases from V and 2 bases from J, the junction contained 8 bases not matched to a gene. Germline V gives CDR1 MDHEN, CDR2 SYDVKM. The CDR3 sequence: CASSPQGTGDQETQYF. The CDR3 region has the DNA TGTGCCAGCAGTCCGCAAGGGACAGGGGATCAAGAGACCCAGTACTTC.